These 32 T cell receptor beta chains came from one sample sequenced in a study of graft-versus-host responses after intestinal transplantation. TCRdb's copy holds only in-frame clones and misses some; the assay was immunoSEQ multiplex PCR. The repertoire consists of 140,000 or so clones, with about 90% occurring once and the leading ten covering 0.19%. What these receptors recognize is not known. The material sequenced was unstimulated CD4+ T cells sorted from spleen or lymph node cells, taken before intestinal transplant. Receptors were obtained from a human donor who received an intestinal transplant.

The chain has TRBV18 and TRBJ2-7; D possibly corresponds to TRBD2 (6 bases). Trimming shortened V by 0 bases and J by 3 bases, and 9 bases separated the two germline ends. The CDR3 loop spans 14 amino acids. Germline CDR1 KGHSH, CDR2 LQKENI. In DNA form, the CDR3 reads TGTGCCAGCTCACCACCGGGGGGAGGCTACGAGCAGTACTTC. This codes for CASSPPGGGYEQYF.

The genes are TRBV28 and TRBJ1-2, with TRBD1 as a possible D gene (5 bases). The V gene lost 2 bases and the J gene lost 3 bases, with 13 bases spanning the gap. This CDR3 region has 15 residues. Germline CDR1 and CDR2: MDHEN and SYDVKM. The CDR3 DNA is TGTGCCAGCAGTTTACCAGGGAGGTCGTACTATGGCTACACCTTC. The encoded protein is CASSLPGRSYYGYTF.

The rearrangement uses TRBV9 and TRBJ2-3, with 7 bases fitting TRBD2. This CDR3 spans 15 amino acids. From germline, CDR1 is SGDLS and CDR2 YYNGEE. The V segment lost 1 base and the J segment 2 bases; nucleotides outside the gene matches: 4. This CDR3 reads CASSVLAEYTDTQYF. The CDR3 DNA reads as TGTGCCAGCAGCGTACTAGCGGAATACACAGATACGCAGTATTTT.

The chain carries TRBV23-1 and TRBJ2-5; D is unresolved. TRBV23-1 is placed among ORFs of uncertain function. The CDR3 totals 14 residues. The V end was cut by 2 bases, the J end by 5 bases, with 12 bases between. The CDR3 is CASSQRINWETQYF. The CDR3 bases are TGCGCCAGCAGTCAACGGATCAACTGGGAGACCCAGTACTTC.

V usage is TRBV5-4 and J usage is TRBJ2-7, with D tentatively TRBD2 (7 bases). Germline V gene sequence: CDR1 SGHNT, CDR2 YYREEE (reference sequence). The V end was cut by 1 base, the J end by 2 bases, with 10 bases between. The CDR3 is 14 residues long. Here the CDR3 DNA reads TGTGCCAGCAGCTTGCAAGGGGGGGCCTACGAGCAGTACTTC. Translation: CASSLQGGAYEQYF.

The chain couples TRBV7-9 to TRBJ2-7, with 7 bases that match TRBD1. V trimming: 1 base; J trimming: 2 bases; junction bases outside the gene matches: 8. The CDR3 loop spans 16 amino acids. Per the germline V gene, CDR1 is SEHNR and CDR2 is FQNEAQ (reference sequence). The CDR3 bases are TGTGCCAGCAGCTTAGGTGGCAGGGGGTCCGCCTACGAGCAGTACTTC. This codes for CASSLGGRGSAYEQYF.

The gene calls are TRBV30 and TRBJ2-1, with D unclear. The CDR3 contains 15 residues. With 0 bases removed from V and 4 bases from J, the gap between germline ends came to 13 bases. CDR1 and CDR2 (germline): GTSNPN, SVGIG (reference sequence). For the CDR3, the DNA is TGTGCCTGGAGTGTACCGGGCGGAGTATACAATGAGCAGTTCTTC. Translation: CAWSVPGGVYNEQFF.

The chain couples TRBV7-8 to TRBJ1-5, with TRBD1 matching 8 bases. V was clipped by 8 bases and J by 5 bases; unmatched bases: 2. The CDR3 is 12 amino acids. Looked up from germline, CDR1 is SGHVS and CDR2 is FQNEAQ. The CDR3 sequence is CASDRGDQPQHF. The DNA of the CDR3 is TGTGCCAGCGACAGGGGAGATCAGCCCCAGCATTTT.

CDR3 residues: CATQPLHGYTF. DNA for the CDR3: TGTGCCACCCAACCACTTCATGGCTACACCTTC. The chain carries TRBV28 and TRBJ1-2; D not resolved. The CDR3 is 11 residues long. Germline values: CDR1 MDHEN, CDR2 SYDVKM. V was clipped by 10 bases and J by 6 bases, with 12 bases between them.

The J gene is TRBJ1-2, the V gene TRBV27, with a possible D match to TRBD1 (5 bases). V was pared by 5 bases and J by 4 bases, with 17 bases between. The CDR3 covers 15 residues. From germline, CDR1 is MNHEY and CDR2 SMNVEV (reference sequence). The CDR3 sequence is CASSLMGQGFYGYTF. The CDR3 DNA sequence: TGTGCCAGCAGTCTAATGGGGCAGGGTTTCTATGGCTACACCTTC.

The chain recombines TRBV27 with TRBJ2-2; D is unresolved. This CDR3 is 14 amino acids long. V lost 10 bases and J 6 bases, leaving 18 bases between the germline ends. Germline V CDR1 and CDR2: MNHEY, SMNVEV (reference sequence). The CDR3: CATASWIGPGELFF. CDR3 coding DNA: TGTGCCACCGCCTCGTGGATTGGCCCCGGGGAGCTGTTTTTT.

V gene TRBV10-3 combines with J gene TRBJ2-7; 7 positions agree with TRBD1. V gave up 2 bases and J gave up 6 bases; unmatched junction bases: 4. This CDR3 has 13 residues. Germline CDR1 is ENHRY and CDR2 is SYGVKD. CDR3 sequence reads: CAISEVPGGEQYF. The CDR3 nucleotides read TGTGCCATCAGTGAGGTCCCAGGGGGCGAGCAGTACTTC.

The CDR3 DNA sequence: TGTGCCGGGGGGAATGAGCAGTTCTTC. Protein product: CAGGNEQFF. The rearrangement joins TRBV27 to TRBJ2-1; a weak D match, TRBD2 (6 bases). CDR3 length equals 9 residues. Germline CDR1 and CDR2: MNHEY and SMNVEV (reference sequence). Trimming left V 11 bases short and J 7 bases short, with 6 bases between.

The rearrangement uses TRBV30 and TRBJ2-1; 7 positions agree with TRBD2. This CDR3 spans 11 amino acids. Looked up from germline, CDR1 is GTSNPN and CDR2 is SVGIG (reference sequence). Trimming took 2 bases from V and 10 from J; bases not matched to a gene: 2. The CDR3 coding sequence is TGTGCCTGGAGTCTGGGGGGGGAGCAGTTCTTC. Its protein product is CAWSLGGEQFF.

This chain links TRBV7-2 with TRBJ2-1; the D gene is possibly TRBD2 (5 bases). The CDR3 is 17 amino acids. Trimming took off 3 bases at V and 5 bases at J, with 20 bases between the two ends. Germline assignment: CDR1 SGHTA and CDR2 FQGNSA. As DNA, the CDR3 is TGTGCCAGCAGCTTCTCTAGCTCCTCCACCTTCGACAATGAGCAGTTCTTC. This codes for CASSFSSSSTFDNEQFF.

The V call is TRBV4-1, the J call TRBJ1-1; the D gene is possibly TRBD1 (6 bases). Per germline, CDR1 MGHRA and CDR2 YSYEKL. The CDR3 runs to 14 residues. Trimming removed 5 bases from V and 0 bases from J, with 10 bases in between. The CDR3 protein is CASSGTYLNTEAFF. Written as DNA, the CDR3 is TGCGCCAGCAGCGGGACATATCTGAACACTGAAGCTTTCTTT.

The chain uses TRBV7-8 and TRBJ2-1; a weak D match, TRBD2 (5 bases). The length of the CDR3 is 13 residues. Per germline, CDR1 SGHVS and CDR2 FQNEAQ. V lost 1 base and J lost 12, with 13 bases in between. CDR3 sequence (DNA): TGTGCCAGCAGCTTAGAGGCCCGGACTTCGCAGTTCTTC. This encodes CASSLEARTSQFF.

This rearrangement joins TRBV7-2 to TRBJ2-1; D gene ambiguous. Germline lookup yields CDR1 SGHTA and CDR2 FQGNSA. The CDR3 runs 15 residues. With 1 base removed from V and 6 bases from J, the gap between germline ends came to 13 bases. CDR3 residues: CASSLGLSPGNEQFF. The CDR3 DNA follows: TGTGCCAGCAGCTTAGGCCTGAGTCCGGGCAATGAGCAGTTCTTC.

V gene TRBV2 combines with J gene TRBJ2-6; a possible D gene is TRBD2 (5 bases). Trimming took 4 bases from V and 2 from J, leaving 9 bases between them. CDR3 size: 15 residues. In germline, CDR1 is SNHLY, CDR2 FYNNEI. CDR3 sequence: CASSVPGAGANVLTF. The CDR3 region has the DNA TGTGCCAGCAGTGTCCCCGGGGCTGGGGCCAACGTCCTGACTTTC. Using reference TRBV2 and TRBJ2-6 for the parts outside the CDR3, the full variable domain is EPEVTQTPSHQVTQMGQEVILRCVPISNHLYFYWYRQILGQKVEFLVSFYNNEISEKSEIFDDQFSVERPDGSNFTLKIRSTKLEDSAMYFCASSVPGAGANVLTFGAGSRLTVL.

The chain recombines TRBV7-4 with TRBJ2-5; 7 nucleotides align to TRBD1. CDR3 length: 16 amino acids. Trimming cost V 3 bases and J 1 base; bases outside gene matches: 8. Germline CDR1 and CDR2: SGHVT and SQSDAQ. DNA for the CDR3: TGTGCCAGCAGCTTTCCCCCGACAGGGAGCCAAGAGACCCAGTACTTC. Protein sequence: CASSFPPTGSQETQYF.

This chain joins TRBV27 and TRBJ2-1, with 7 bases matching TRBD2. CDR1 is MNHEY and CDR2 is SMNVEV in the germline V gene (reference sequence). The V segment lost 2 bases and the J segment 6 bases; nucleotides outside the gene matches: 13. This CDR3 comprises 17 residues. In DNA, the CDR3 is TGTGCCAGCAGTTTACGGCCTGGGGGGGGATCGGGCAATGAGCAGTTCTTC. It specifies CASSLRPGGGSGNEQFF.

Notes on this clone: Within the sample, other DNA sequences also encode this same CDR3. The V gene is TRBV5-1, the J gene TRBJ2-7, with 11 bases fitting TRBD1. V shed 4 bases and J 2 bases; nucleotides not matched to a gene: 2. The CDR3 length is 14 residues. Germline loops: CDR1 SGHRS, CDR2 YFSETQ. This chain's CDR3 is CASSLGQGAYEQYF. The DNA of the CDR3 is TGCGCCAGCAGCCTGGGACAGGGGGCCTACGAGCAGTACTTC. Together with reference TRBV5-1 and TRBJ2-7, the CDR3 gives the full variable domain: KAGVTQTPRYLIKTRGQQVTLSCSPISGHRSVSWYQQTPGQGLQFLFEYFSETQRNKGNFPGRFSGRQFSNSRSEMNVSTLELGDSALYLCASSLGQGAYEQYFGPGTRLTVT.

The chain has TRBV29-1 and TRBJ2-5, with 12 bases identical to TRBD2. Germline lookup yields CDR1 SQVTM and CDR2 ANQGSEA. This CDR3 has 16 amino acids. Trimming cost V 6 bases and J 5 bases; bases outside gene matches: 13. CDR3 sequence: CSVHQLAGGPQETQYF. CDR3 nucleotide sequence: TGCAGCGTCCACCAGCTAGCGGGAGGGCCGCAGGAGACCCAGTACTTC.

The chain links TRBV4-2 to TRBJ2-2; D tentatively reads TRBD1 or TRBD2 (5 bases each). The CDR3 sequence is 19 residues long. CDR1 and CDR2 (germline): LGHNA, YNFKEQ. Trimming took 1 base from V and 1 from J, leaving 19 bases between them. The CDR3 coding sequence is TGTGCCAGCAGCCAAGCGGGACCACCAGGGATGAGGAACACCGGGGAGCTGTTTTTT. Translated: CASSQAGPPGMRNTGELFF.

This clone has just one count. The junction differs from germline at one of its ends, possibly a read error. The chain combines TRBV9 with TRBJ2-1; tentative D call: TRBD2 (6 bases). CDR1 and CDR2 (germline): SGDLS, YYNGEE. CDR3 size: 18 residues. The CDR3, as DNA: TGTGCCAGCAGCGTAGACGGAAGCGGAGGGAGCTCCTACAATGAGCAGGTCTTC. Amino acids: CASSVDGSGGSSYNEQVF.

J is TRBJ2-3 and V is TRBV7-3; a possible D gene is TRBD2 (6 bases). The CDR3 consists of 15 residues. The V gene lost 3 bases and the J gene lost 4 bases, with 14 bases spanning the gap. The germline CDR1 and CDR2 sequences are SGHTA and FQGTGA. The CDR3 is CASSFYGRRSDTQYF. CDR3 bases: TGTGCCAGCAGCTTTTACGGGAGAAGGTCAGATACGCAGTATTTT. The entire variable domain, with the rest obtained from reference TRBV7-3 and TRBJ2-3, is as follows: GAGVSQTPSNKVTEKGKYVELRCDPISGHTALYWYRQSLGQGPEFLIYFQGTGAADDSGLPNDRFFAVRPEGSVSTLKIQRTERGDSAVYLCASSFYGRRSDTQYFGPGTRLTVL.

The J gene is TRBJ1-1, the V gene TRBV9, with D tentatively TRBD1 (5 bases). The germline CDR1 and CDR2 sequences are SGDLS and YYNGEE. The CDR3 totals 16 residues. Trimming took off 0 bases at V and 0 bases at J, with 12 bases between the two ends. CDR3 residues: CASSVGTGLMNTEAFF. The DNA of the CDR3 is TGTGCCAGCAGCGTAGGAACAGGCCTCATGAACACTGAAGCTTTCTTT.

The chain employs TRBV19 and TRBJ2-3, with TRBD2 matching 11 bases. The CDR3 is 13 residues long. The germline V gene encodes CDR1 LNHDA and CDR2 SQIVND (reference sequence). J gave up 6 bases and V 8 bases, and 4 bases lay outside the gene matches. The CDR3 coding sequence is TGTGCCAGTCAACTAGCGGGAGCGGATACGCAGTATTTT. Translating it yields CASQLAGADTQYF.

V and J are TRBV4-1 and TRBJ2-1; D assignment may be TRBD1 or TRBD2 (6 bases each). The germline gives CDR1 MGHRA, CDR2 YSYEKL. The V end was cut by 0 bases, the J end by 4 bases, with 19 bases between. This CDR3 contains 18 residues. Here the CDR3 DNA reads TGCGCCAGCAGCCAAGATCCTCCTGGACCGGGGGCTTACAATGAGCAGTTCTTC. As protein: CASSQDPPGPGAYNEQFF.

This clone came up once. The V gene is TRBV5-5, the J gene TRBJ2-7; a possible D gene is TRBD2 (6 bases). Trimming stripped 2 bases from V and 3 bases from J, with 15 bases between. CDR3 length: 15 amino acids. Germline V gene sequence: CDR1 SGHKS, CDR2 YYEKEE (reference sequence). CDR3 sequence (DNA): TGTGCCAGCAGCTTCTCCGCGGGATCCAACTACGAGCAGTACTTC. Translated: CASSFSAGSNYEQYF.

The sample holds one count of this clone. The V call is TRBV5-5, the J call TRBJ2-1; TRBD1 matches at 8 bases. With V trimmed by 3 bases and J by 6 bases, 5 bases remained unmatched. The germline CDR1 and CDR2 sequences are SGHKS and YYEKEE (reference sequence). CDR3 size: 14 residues. Here the CDR3 reads CASSSGQGVNEQFF. The CDR3, as DNA: TGTGCCAGCAGCTCTGGACAGGGAGTCAATGAGCAGTTCTTC.

On this clone itself: Other DNA sequences in this sample translate to the same CDR3. The chain employs TRBV5-1 and TRBJ2-7, with D perhaps matching TRBD1 (6 bases). Trimming left V 1 base short and J 3 bases short, with 8 bases between. The CDR3 covers 13 residues. Germline lookup yields CDR1 SGHRS and CDR2 YFSETQ. CDR3 sequence: CASSLNRVYEQYF. CDR3 DNA: TGCGCCAGCAGCTTGAACAGGGTCTACGAGCAGTACTTC.